This T cell receptor beta chain appears in the sequencing data of a study of T cell repertoires in cytomegalovirus infection. In the study overall: A matching HLA type, together with CMV infection, was signaled by public TCR beta signatures. The study, taken as a whole, reports: Dominating the ex vivo response were TCR beta clonotypes that were CMV-specific and HLA-C-restricted. Based on cumulative public TCR beta family frequency, carriers of CMV plus the relevant HLA were identified.

About this clonotype itself: Its antigen is currently unknown.

TCRdb independently ran MiXCR on the reads; one entry per CDR3 protein. The data show over 100,000 distinct CDR3 sequences, 16% seen once. The specimen was PBMCs. The TCR was taken from a human donor in good health (CMV status not recorded). Some clones in this sample may be carry-over from other donors' samples.

The CDR3 here is CASSAGTGEKGTQYF. CDR3 in DNA: TGTGCCAGCAGCGCCGGGACAGGGGAAAAGGGGACCCAGTACTTC. The rearrangement links TRBV7-9 to TRBJ2-5, with 10 bases lining up with TRBD1. Trimming took 5 bases from V and 7 from J; bases not matched to a gene: 10. Germline assignment: CDR1 SEHNR and CDR2 FQNEAQ (reference sequence). The length of the CDR3 is 15 residues. The complete variable domain, with remaining parts taken from reference TRBV7-9 and TRBJ2-5, reads DTGVSQNPRHKITKRGQNVTFRCDPISEHNRLYWYRQTLGQGPEFLTYFQNEAQLEKSRLLSDRFSAERPKGSFSTLEIQRTEQGDSAMYLCASSAGTGEKGTQYFGPGTRLLVL.